A selection of T cell receptor beta chains follows, all from one sample in a study of blood T cell repertoires in COVID-19. Assay used: immunoSEQ multiplex PCR; TCRdb lists only in-frame clones, some missing. The sample includes 200,000 to 300,000 clones, around 87% of them seen just once. Sequences were obtained from peripheral blood. The receptors shown here come from a woman in her sixties or seventies with COVID-19, enrolled during active disease. CDR3s include the opening cysteine and the closing phenylalanine or tryptophan. The D gene is left open where the match is weak. Part of the rows lack a size; the others show once, few, many or a class for expanded clones.

>TRBJ2-1|TRBD2|once|TRBV6-1
TGTGCCAGCAGTGGACGACTAGCGGGAGCGAGCAATGAGCAGTTCTTC
CASSGRLAGASNEQFF
>TRBJ1-5|NA|once|TRBV28
TGTGCCAGCAGTTTACGAGGGTCGAGGTGGCCCCAGCATTTT
CASSLRGSRWPQHF
>TRBJ2-2|TRBD1|NA|TRBV5-6
TGTGCCAGCAGCTCAGGGACAGTACGAAACACCGGGGAGCTGTTTTTT
CASSSGTVRNTGELFF
>TRBJ2-7|NA|NA|TRBV12-2
TGTGCAAGTCGCCGGAACTGGGACAGACACTACGAGCAGTACTTC
CASRRNWDRHYEQYF
>TRBJ1-1|NA|once|TRBV3-1/TRBV3-2
TGTGCCAGCAGCCAAGGAAGACACTTGAACACTGAAGCTTTCTTT
CASSQGRHLNTEAFF
>TRBJ1-4|TRBD1|NA|TRBV28
TGTGCCAGCAGTTTAAACAGGGGCTATGGACTGTTTTTT
CASSLNRGYGLFF
>TRBJ2-3|NA|once|TRBV30
TGTGCCTGGAGTCCACCCCGAAGCCCGAGCACAGATACGCAGTATTTT
CAWSPPRSPSTDTQYF
>TRBJ1-4|NA|NA|TRBV5-5
TGTGCCAGCATCCCCCGGGGGGGTAGTGAAAAACTGTTTTTT
CASIPRGGSEKLFF
>TRBJ2-5|NA|NA|TRBV7-3
TGTGCCAGCAGCATCCGGCTAGCGCCACAAGAGACCCAGTACTTC
CASSIRLAPQETQYF
>TRBJ1-3|NA|NA|TRBV19
TGTGCCACTCGGGGTAACTCTGGAAACACCATATATTTT
CATRGNSGNTIYF
>TRBJ1-4|TRBD1|NA|TRBV2
TGTGCCAGCAGGGGGACAGCTCTTAATGAAAAACTGTTTTTT
CASRGTALNEKLFF
>TRBJ1-2|TRBD1|few|TRBV5-4
TGTGCCAGCAGCTTACAGGGGGCGGCAAATGGCTACACCTTC
CASSLQGAANGYTF
>TRBJ2-5|TRBD1|once|TRBV9
TGTGCCAGCAGCCCCCGGGACAGTCAAGAGACCCAGTACTTC
CASSPRDSQETQYF
>TRBJ2-7|NA|NA|TRBV7-9
TGTGCCAGCAGCTCGTCGCTATCCGGAGCCTACGAGCAGTACTTC
CASSSSLSGAYEQYF
>TRBJ1-5|NA|NA|TRBV5-1
TGCGCCAGCAGCTACAGGGCCAATCAGCCCCAGCATTTT
CASSYRANQPQHF
>TRBJ2-7|TRBD2|NA|TRBV7-2
TGTGCCAGCAGCTTAGTCCTCACCGGGACTAGCGGCGAGGTCCCCGAGCAGTACTTC
CASSLVLTGTSGEVPEQYF
>TRBJ1-1|NA|NA|TRBV18
TGTGCCAGCTCATCCCTGGCCGGGGTGAACACTGAAGCTTTCTTT
CASSSLAGVNTEAFF
>TRBJ2-7|TRBD2|NA|TRBV19
TGTGCCAGTAGTATAGCCTGGACTAGCGGGAGGGCCTGGGAGCAGTACTTC
CASSIAWTSGRAWEQYF
>TRBJ1-5|TRBD1|NA|TRBV28
TGTGCCAGCAGACCTCCGGGACAGTTCAATCAGCCCCAGCATTTT
CASRPPGQFNQPQHF
>TRBJ2-3|TRBD1|NA|TRBV28
TGTGCCAGCAGTGTCCCCGGGGCAGGGGGCTTGACAGATACGCAGTATTTT
CASSVPGAGGLTDTQYF
>TRBJ2-2|TRBD1|NA|TRBV19
TGTGCCAGTACCCCAGGGGGCGCGTACACCGGGGAGCTGTTTTTT
CASTPGGAYTGELFF
>TRBJ1-5|NA|NA|TRBV10-1
TGCGCCAGCAGTGAGAGGAGAGGTCAGCCCCAGCATTTT
CASSERRGQPQHF
>TRBJ2-7|TRBD1|NA|TRBV19
TGTGCCAGTAGTATAGGCCCGACAGGGCCTTCCTACGAGCAGTACTTC
CASSIGPTGPSYEQYF
>TRBJ1-1|NA|few|TRBV18
TGTGCCAGCTCATCTCAGGGGATCGGAGCTTTCTTT
CASSSQGIGAFF
>TRBJ1-1|NA|NA|TRBV30
TGTGCCTGGAGTGTACTTCTCCGGAACACTGAAGCTTTCTTT
CAWSVLLRNTEAFF
>TRBJ1-2|TRBD1|NA|TRBV28
TGTGCCAGCAGTTTAAGGGGACGGGACAGGGCATTCTATGGCTACACCTTC
CASSLRGRDRAFYGYTF
>TRBJ2-1|TRBD2|NA|TRBV11-2
TGTGCCAGCAGCTTAGTGTCGAGCGGGGCTGAGCAGTTCTTC
CASSLVSSGAEQFF
>TRBJ2-5|TRBD2|NA|TRBV3-1/TRBV3-2
TGTGCCAGCAGCCAAGTCCCAGCGGGGGGAGAGACCCAGTACTTC
CASSQVPAGGETQYF
>TRBJ2-7|TRBD2|NA|TRBV5-4
TGTGCCAGCAGCTTGGTGGGACTAGGAAGTAACCCTTTCAGAAACGAGCAGTACTTC
CASSLVGLGSNPFRNEQYF